The 25 T cell receptor beta chains below come from one sample, sequenced in a study of blood T cells in healthy people across ages. Sample-barcoded 5' priming and a J-beta primer mix drove a second PCR of roughly 7 to 11 cycles. From the 5' RACE reads, TCRdb called clonotypes with MiXCR, one entry per CDR3 protein. The table records about 670,000 distinct CDR3 sequences, about 43% of them present only once. Sequencing was done on a sample of blood. Every receptor here comes from a man aged 80 or over in good health.

The J gene is TRBJ2-1, the V gene TRBV12-3 or TRBV12-4; TRBD1 aligns across 9 bases. The J segment lost 1 base and the V segment lost 6 bases, leaving 7 bases of the junction unmatched. The CDR3 is 16 residues long. The CDR3 region is CASSGAGTGSYNEQFF. The CDR3 region has the DNA TGTGCCAGCAGCGGTGCCGGGACAGGGTCCTACAATGAGCAGTTCTTC.

The rearrangement links TRBV7-2 to TRBJ2-1, with TRBD2 matching 8 bases. CDR3 length: 15 residues. The V segment lost 1 base and the J segment 13 bases; nucleotides outside the gene matches: 12. The germline V gene has CDR1 SGHTA and CDR2 FQGNSA. CDR3 region: CASSLDGGGLETQFF. DNA of the CDR3: TGTGCCAGCAGCTTAGACGGCGGGGGACTAGAGACCCAGTTCTTC.

This clonotype was picked up many times. V is TRBV7-2 and J is TRBJ2-7; 12 bases are a match to TRBD1. Losses at the gene ends were 5 bases for V and 4 bases for J; bases not matched to a gene: 9. The CDR3 extends over 16 amino acids. Germline V gene data show CDR1 as SGHTA and CDR2 as FQGNSA. The chain's CDR3 is CASSRTGTGGGYEQYF. CDR3 coding DNA: TGTGCCAGCAGCAGAACCGGGACAGGGGGCGGATACGAGCAGTACTTC.

V is TRBV4-2 and J is TRBJ2-3; 7 nucleotides line up with TRBD2. The V gene end was trimmed by 4 bases and the J gene end by 2 bases; junction bases not matched to a gene: 6. The CDR3 runs to 15 residues. Looked up from germline, CDR1 is LGHNA and CDR2 is YNFKEQ. CDR3 sequence: CASSRESGNTDTQYF. The CDR3 nucleotides are TGTGCCAGCAGCCGAGAGAGCGGGAACACAGATACGCAGTATTTT.

This clonotype was counted only a few times. The chain is built from TRBV18 and TRBJ2-7; D gene ambiguous. This CDR3 is built from 14 residues. Germline V gene data show CDR1 as KGHSH and CDR2 as LQKENI. The V end lost 5 bases, the J end lost 3 bases, and 14 bases lay between the germline ends. CDR3 in DNA: TGTGCCAGCTCATCCATCCCCCACAGCTACGAGCAGTACTTC. It specifies CASSSIPHSYEQYF.

This clonotype occurred many times. The rearrangement uses TRBV10-3 and TRBJ1-2, with 11 nucleotides matching TRBD1. This CDR3 spans 12 amino acids. J lost 8 bases, V lost 6 bases, and 2 bases had no gene match. Germline V gives CDR1 ENHRY, CDR2 SYGVKD. The CDR3 coding sequence is TGTGCCATCAGGGGGACAGGGGGAGGCTACACCTTC. As protein: CAIRGTGGGYTF.

This clonotype has a count of ten or more. V gene TRBV12-3 or TRBV12-4 combines with J gene TRBJ2-7; perhaps D is TRBD1 or TRBD2 (6 bases each). Deletions cut 5 bases from V and 1 base from J, with 27 bases between. The CDR3 has 19 amino acids. CDR3 protein: CASSQRGRDRSKRSYEQYF. DNA of the CDR3: TGTGCCAGCAGTCAACGGGGGCGGGATCGCTCAAAGCGGTCCTACGAGCAGTACTTC.

The rearrangement links TRBV28 to TRBJ2-2; D may match TRBD1 or TRBD2 (5 bases each). The germline gives CDR1 MDHEN, CDR2 SYDVKM. CDR3 length equals 19 residues. The V end was cut by 6 bases, the J end by 4 bases, with 27 bases between. In nucleotides, the CDR3 is TGTGCCAGCAGCCCCAAACCCCCGGGACCGTTGAGGGGCACCGGGGAGCTGTTTTTT. Residues: CASSPKPPGPLRGTGELFF.

A single count supports this clonotype. The V gene is TRBV12-3 or TRBV12-4, the J gene TRBJ1-1, with D uncertain. The CDR3 is 13 residues long. The V gene lost 6 bases and the J gene lost 1 base, with 9 bases spanning the gap. CDR3 sequence: CASRKQQNTEAFF. CDR3 DNA: TGTGCCAGCAGGAAACAGCAGAACACTGAAGCTTTCTTT.

This clonotype was counted only a few times. V usage is TRBV20-1 and J usage is TRBJ1-1; no clear D. The CDR3 is made up of 14 amino acids. Trimming shortened V by 1 base and J by 6 bases, and 15 bases separated the two germline ends. Germline V gives CDR1 DFQATT, CDR2 SNEGSKA (reference sequence). Written as DNA, the CDR3 is TGCAGTGCTAGAGTGGCGACGACGGTCTCTGAAGCTTTCTTT. Its translation: CSARVATTVSEAFF.

The V gene is TRBV9, the J gene TRBJ2-5; 9 positions agree with TRBD1. The J call may be mistaken, given a closer DNA end match to TRBJ2-7. The CDR3 sequence is 15 residues long. Germline V lookup: CDR1 SGDLS, CDR2 YYNGEE. The CDR3 is CASSRSGTGPNEQYF. CDR3 in DNA: TGTGCCAGCAGCCGATCCGGGACAGGGCCCAACGAGCAGTACTTC.

With regard to this clonotype: One end of the junction varies from germline; a read error may be responsible. The gene calls are TRBV3-1 and TRBJ2-1; tentative D call: TRBD2 (6 bases). The CDR3 has 15 amino acids. Per germline, CDR1 LGHDT and CDR2 YNNKEL (reference sequence). The CDR3 DNA is TGTACCAGCAGCCAAGCGGCGGGGACCTACAATGAGCAGTTCTTC. Its translation is CTSSQAAGTYNEQFF.

This clonotype was detected many times. The chain employs TRBV6-5 and TRBJ2-5; D may match TRBD1 or TRBD2 (5 bases each). Germline CDR1 MNHEY, CDR2 SVGAGI. The CDR3 extends over 14 amino acids. Trimming pared 2 bases from V and 2 bases from J, leaving 9 bases between. The CDR3 bases are TGTGCCAGCAGTTACGGGGGAGAGCAAGAGACCCAGTACTTC. Its translation: CASSYGGEQETQYF.

This clonotype was observed a few times. The CDR3 reads CASRSLGGNIQYF. CDR3 nucleotides: TGTGCCAGCAGATCGCTAGGGGGGAACATTCAGTACTTC. This chain connects TRBV12-3 or TRBV12-4 to TRBJ2-4, with D perhaps being TRBD1 or TRBD2 (6 bases each). The CDR3 runs to 13 residues. Trimming left V 6 bases short and J 7 bases short, with 13 bases between.

The rearrangement joins TRBV25-1 to TRBJ2-3; D call uncertain. Looked up from germline, CDR1 is MGHDK and CDR2 is SYGVNS. The CDR3 contains 13 residues. V was shortened by 4 bases and J by 11 bases, with 16 bases between the two germline ends. The chain's CDR3 is CASSAPPSNGQYF. For the CDR3, the DNA is TGTGCCAGCAGTGCCCCTCCCTCAAATGGGCAGTATTTT.

This clonotype was counted at least ten times. This sequence joins TRBV29-1 and TRBJ2-5; 8 bases are shared with TRBD1. The CDR3 extends over 16 amino acids. V was pared by 1 base and J by 5 bases, with 12 bases of the junction left unmatched. In germline, CDR1 is SQVTM, CDR2 ANQGSEA. CDR3 DNA: TGCAGCGTTGAAGGTGGCCGTGCAGGGGGCTCGGAGACCCAGTACTTC. Translating gives CSVEGGRAGGSETQYF.

The CDR3 is CASSLENTDSPLHF. In DNA, the CDR3 is TGTGCCAGCAGCTTAGAAAACACTGATTCACCCCTCCACTTT. This chain uses TRBV7-2 with TRBJ1-6; D gene ambiguous. Germline assignment: CDR1 SGHTA and CDR2 FQGNSA. The CDR3 is 14 amino acids. Trimming removed 1 base at V and 8 bases at J, with 9 bases between.

This chain links TRBV24-1 with TRBJ2-3; perhaps TRBD1 as D (6 bases). The CDR3 consists of 13 residues. V shed 2 bases and J shed 5 bases, with 7 bases lying between them. Germline lookup yields CDR1 KGHDR and CDR2 SFDVKD. The CDR3 reads CATSDSGVDTQYF. Here the CDR3 DNA reads TGTGCCACCAGTGATTCAGGGGTAGATACGCAGTATTTT.

The chain has TRBV5-1 and TRBJ2-2, with D maybe TRBD1 (7 bases). This CDR3 comprises 15 residues. Looked up from germline, CDR1 is SGHRS and CDR2 is YFSETQ. V shed 4 bases and J shed 5 bases, with 15 bases lying between them. CDR3 bases: TGCGCCAGCAGCAACAGGGGAGGAGGGACCGGGGAGCTGTTTTTT. It is translated as CASSNRGGGTGELFF. Together with reference TRBV5-1 and TRBJ2-2, the CDR3 gives the full variable domain: KAGVTQTPRYLIKTRGQQVTLSCSPISGHRSVSWYQQTPGQGLQFLFEYFSETQRNKGNFPGRFSGRQFSNSRSEMNVSTLELGDSALYLCASSNRGGGTGELFFGEGSRLTVL.

This clonotype was detected a few times. The CDR3 is CASRGLADEQYF. The CDR3 DNA sequence: TGTGCCAGCAGAGGGCTAGCCGACGAGCAGTACTTC. The rearrangement uses TRBV28 and TRBJ2-5, with D perhaps TRBD2 (5 bases). Judging by the DNA end, TRBJ2-7 fits better; the J call may be wrong. CDR3 size: 12 residues. Germline V lookup: CDR1 MDHEN, CDR2 SYDVKM.

The sample holds a few counts of this clonotype. V gene TRBV7-2 combines with J gene TRBJ1-5, with D possibly being TRBD1 (5 bases). Germline loops: CDR1 SGHTA, CDR2 FQGNSA. V was clipped by 0 bases and J by 7 bases, with 10 bases between them. This CDR3 comprises 14 residues. The CDR3 coding sequence is TGTGCCAGCAGCTTAGCGCAGGGAAGCCAGCCCCAGCATTTT. As protein: CASSLAQGSQPQHF. The full variable domain, with the rest looked up from reference TRBV7-2 and TRBJ1-5, is GAGVSQSPSNKVTEKGKDVELRCDPISGHTALYWYRQSLGQGLEFLIYFQGNSAPDKSGLPSDRFSAERTGGSVSTLTIQRTQQEDSAVYLCASSLAQGSQPQHFGDGTRLSIL.

The chain joins TRBV11-1 to TRBJ2-5, with no clear D. The last part of the DNA fits TRBJ2-7 better; the J call may be wrong. Germline V lookup: CDR1 SGHAT, CDR2 FQDESV (reference sequence). The CDR3 extends over 12 amino acids. The CDR3 protein is CARSPGGYEQYF. CDR3 nucleotide sequence: TGTGCCAGGTCCCCGGGCGGCTACGAGCAGTACTTC.

The chain uses TRBV20-1 and TRBJ2-1; D unresolved. Trimming shortened V by 4 bases and J by 3 bases, and 10 bases separated the two germline ends. The CDR3 is 13 residues long. Germline CDR1 and CDR2: DFQATT and SNEGSKA (reference sequence). CDR3 sequence: CSATEPGYNEQFF. CDR3 nucleotide sequence: TGCAGTGCTACCGAACCGGGCTACAATGAGCAGTTCTTC.

The genes are TRBV5-1 and TRBJ2-3; possible D gene TRBD2, 6 bases. CDR3 length equals 16 residues. Trimming stripped 0 bases from V and 1 base from J, with 12 bases between. Germline V gene data show CDR1 as SGHRS and CDR2 as YFSETQ. The CDR3 bases are TGCGCCAGCAGCTTGGAGAGCGGGCCGCGCACAGATACGCAGTATTTT. Encoded protein: CASSLESGPRTDTQYF.

This clonotype has just a few counts. The V and J genes are TRBV28 and TRBJ2-7; 14 nucleotides agree with TRBD2. Germline trimming cut 2 bases from V and 6 bases from J; bases unmatched to any gene: 3. The CDR3 loop spans 15 amino acids. Germline-derived CDR1 and CDR2 are MDHEN and SYDVKM. In DNA, the CDR3 is TGTGCCAGCAGTTTACGGACTAGCGGGAGGTGCGAGCAGTACTTC. Translating it yields CASSLRTSGRCEQYF.